This T cell receptor (beta chain) was captured by sequencing in a study of beta chain features in type 1 diabetes. Points on this clone: Its antigen is undetermined.

CD4+ cells of the naive, central memory, regulatory and stem cell-like memory types were sorted via CD45RO/CCR7/CD25/CD127/CD95/CD27. Findings and limits, study-wide: TCRB CDR3s were moderately but significantly shorter in Type 1 diabetes patients in all four CD4+ subsets. Fewer junction insertions and more nucleotide deletions appeared in type 1 diabetes patients.

Germline-derived CDR1 and CDR2 are SNHLY and FYNNEI. This CDR3 has 16 amino acids. The trim removed 6 bases at V and 2 bases at J, leaving 11 bases unmatched. Of the isolated RNA, all was reverse transcribed, and so the sequenced material was expressed TCRB transcripts. Sequencing used immunoSEQ multiplex PCR; TCRdb keeps in-frame clones, though not all of them. The table shows 250,000 to 300,000 clones, with 24% occurring only once. Material for sequencing was naive CD4+ T cells from blood. The chain is built from TRBV2 and TRBJ2-3; TRBD1 matches at 7 bases. The sequence was obtained from a woman aged 25 to 39 with type 1 diabetes. CDR3 sequence (DNA): TGTGCCAGCAGAGAAAGGGGGACAGTAAACACAGATACGCAGTATTTT. Amino acid sequence: CASRERGTVNTDTQYF.